A selection of T cell receptor beta chains follows, all from one sample in a study of graft-versus-host responses after intestinal transplantation. Only in-frame clones appear in the TCRdb table, and some are missing; sequencing was by immunoSEQ multiplex PCR. The sample consists of about 6,900 clones, 25% to 40% of them appearing once. The sequenced sample was alloreactive CD8+ T cells from a mixed lymphocyte reaction culture, obtained before transplantation. These receptors originate from a human patient who was an organ donor for intestinal transplantation. CDR3s include the opening cysteine and the closing phenylalanine or tryptophan. The D gene is left open where the match is weak. The listing skips clone size in some rows; elsewhere it reads once, few, many or a size class.

J gene | D gene | clone size | V gene | CDR3 DNA | CDR3 protein
TRBJ2-7 | . | . | TRBV7-3 | TGTGCCAGCACACCCGGGAGTACACCCTCCTACGAGCAGTACTTC | CASTPGSTPSYEQYF
TRBJ1-2 | . | few | TRBV6-6 | TGTGCCAGCAGGCCACAAGGAGTCTATGGCTACACCTTC | CASRPQGVYGYTF
TRBJ2-1 | . | . | TRBV5-4 | TGTGCCAGCAGCTTGGGACCGACGGGGGCACCCTCCTACAATGAGCAGTTCTTC | CASSLGPTGAPSYNEQFF
TRBJ2-3 | . | . | TRBV7-3 | TGTGCCAGCAGCTTTGGGCTAAAAGGAGCAGATACGCAGTATTTT | CASSFGLKGADTQYF
TRBJ2-1 | TRBD2 | few | TRBV7-2 | TGTGCCAGCAGCAAGACTATTACTAGCGGGTCCTACAATGAGCAGTTCTTC | CASSKTITSGSYNEQFF
TRBJ2-7 | . | . | TRBV4-1 | TGCGCCAGCAGCCAAGGCGGTGCGCGAGAGCAGTACTTC | CASSQGGAREQYF
TRBJ2-7 | . | . | TRBV7-8 | TGTGCCAGCAGCCTAGGTGGGATCTCCTACGAGCAGTACTTC | CASSLGGISYEQYF
TRBJ2-7 | . | few | TRBV5-5 | TGTGCCAGCAGCTTGGTGGGTCCGGGCGAGCAGTACTTC | CASSLVGPGEQYF
TRBJ2-1 | TRBD2 | few | TRBV11-2 | TGTGCCAGCGCGGCGGATGCCGGACTAGATTTCTACAATGAGCAGTTCTTC | CASAADAGLDFYNEQFF
TRBJ1-5 | TRBD1 | . | TRBV6-5 | TGTGCCAGCAGGGACCAGGGGGCAAATCAGCCCCAGCATTTT | CASRDQGANQPQHF
TRBJ1-1 | TRBD1 | . | TRBV11-1 | TGTGCCAGCAGCTTACTGTTTCGGACAGGAGCAAACACTGAAGCTTTCTTT | CASSLLFRTGANTEAFF
TRBJ1-5 | . | . | TRBV7-6 | TGTGCCAGCAGCTCGGGCCCGTCAGGGGTCCGGCAGCCCCAGCATTTT | CASSSGPSGVRQPQHF
TRBJ1-3 | . | . | TRBV6-4 | TGTGCCAGCAGTGACTGGAGGCGGCCAGCTCCGGGAAACACCATATATTTT | CASSDWRRPAPGNTIYF
TRBJ1-1 | . | few | TRBV6-6 | TGTGCCAGCAGTTATCAACCTTTGAACACTGAAGCTTTCTTT | CASSYQPLNTEAFF
TRBJ2-2 | . | few | TRBV7-9 | TGTGCCAGCAGCTTAAAGCGCACCGGGGAGCTGTTTTTT | CASSLKRTGELFF
TRBJ1-1 | . | . | TRBV6-5 | TGTGCCAGCAGTTACTCGGGGTACACTGAAGCTTTCTTT | CASSYSGYTEAFF
TRBJ2-5 | . | . | TRBV4-3 | TGCGCCAGCAGCCAAGACGGTTTCGGTTCTGAGACCCAGTACTTC | CASSQDGFGSETQYF
TRBJ1-4 | . | . | TRBV4-3 | TGCGCCAGCAGCCAACTCCCGACAACCAGACTTAGAAAACTGTTTTTT | CASSQLPTTRLRKLFF
TRBJ2-1 | . | . | TRBV7-8 | TGTGCCAGCAGCTTTGGCAGGAGCTCCTACAATGAGCAGTTCTTC | CASSFGRSSYNEQFF
TRBJ1-2 | TRBD1 | . | TRBV5-6 | TGTGCCAGCAGCTTGGTAAGAGGGGGCGTCTACACCTTC | CASSLVRGGVYTF
TRBJ2-1 | . | few | TRBV6-6 | TGTGCCAGCAGTTACTCGTTTGGAGGAGATGAGCAGTTCTTC | CASSYSFGGDEQFF
TRBJ1-2 | TRBD1 | . | TRBV4-1 | TGCGCCAGCAGCCAAGAGGACAGGGGGAACTATGGCTACACCTTC | CASSQEDRGNYGYTF
TRBJ2-7 | TRBD1 | large | TRBV6-5 | TGTGCCAGCAGTTACTCACAGGGGGGTGGCGAGCAGTACTTC | CASSYSQGGGEQYF
TRBJ1-6 | . | few | TRBV6-5 | TGTGCCAGCAGCAATGAGGGGTATTCACCCCTCCACTTT | CASSNEGYSPLHF
TRBJ2-1 | . | . | TRBV27 | TGTGCCAGCAGTACGGGACGACACAATGAGCAGTTCTTC | CASSTGRHNEQFF
TRBJ1-6 | . | . | TRBV6-5 | TGTGCCACCAAAAAGGGAGGAGCCCTCCACTTT | CATKKGGALHF
TRBJ2-7 | . | few | TRBV4-3 | TGCGCCAGCAGCCCCTTCCCGGGTGTTACCTACGAGCAGTACTTC | CASSPFPGVTYEQYF
TRBJ1-6 | . | . | TRBV6-5 | TGTGCCAGCAGTTATGTATGGAATTCACCCCTCCACTTT | CASSYVWNSPLHF
TRBJ2-1 | . | medium-sized | TRBV12-5 | TGTGCTAGTGGTTCCCCGGGGCCCCCCTGGCAGTTCTTC | CASGSPGPPWQFF
TRBJ2-5 | . | . | TRBV30 | TGTGCCTGGAGCGTAAATGGCTGGGGGCAAGAGACCCAGTACTTC | CAWSVNGWGQETQYF
TRBJ1-6 | . | . | TRBV13 | TGTGCCAGCAGCTTATGGGGTAACTCCTATAATTCACCCCTCCACTTT | CASSLWGNSYNSPLHF
TRBJ2-5 | TRBD2 | few | TRBV4-3 | TGCGCAAGCAGCTCGACTAGCGGGCAGTGGGAGACCCAGTACTTC | CASSSTSGQWETQYF
TRBJ2-7 | TRBD1 | . | TRBV6-5 | TGTGCCAGCAGTTACGGTTGGACAGGGGGCTACGAGCAGTACTTC | CASSYGWTGGYEQYF
TRBJ2-1 | . | . | TRBV2 | TGTGCCAGCAGTGACAGATGGTCCTACAATGAGCAGTTCTTC | CASSDRWSYNEQFF
TRBJ2-3 | . | . | TRBV4-3 | TGCGCCAGCAGCCCACAGCAGGGGCCAGATACGCAGTATTTT | CASSPQQGPDTQYF
TRBJ2-7 | TRBD1 | large | TRBV4-3 | TGCGCCAGCAGCCAAGACAGGGGGTTTTACGAGCAGTACTTC | CASSQDRGFYEQYF
TRBJ2-3 | TRBD2 | . | TRBV9 | TGTGCCAGCAGCGTAGAGGGACTAGCTCCTAGCACAGATACGCAGTATTTT | CASSVEGLAPSTDTQYF
TRBJ1-5 | . | . | TRBV2 | TGTGCCAGCAGTGGAGACAGATCCAAGCGATTGGAACAGCCCCAGCATTTT | CASSGDRSKRLEQPQHF
TRBJ2-7 | TRBD1 | . | TRBV5-1 | TGCGCCAGCAGCCAGCCCGGGACAGGGGGCCCCGAGCAGTACTTC | CASSQPGTGGPEQYF
TRBJ2-5 | . | few | TRBV7-6 | TGTGCCAGCAGCTTACCTGGGGGCCGTGGGGAGACCCAGTACTTC | CASSLPGGRGETQYF
TRBJ2-2 | . | . | TRBV6-1 | TGTGCCAGCAGAGGAGCCGGGGAGCTGTTTTTT | CASRGAGELFF
TRBJ2-5 | . | . | TRBV7-9 | TGTGCCAGCACCTCGGACGCCCCGTGGCAAGAGACCCAGTACTTC | CASTSDAPWQETQYF
TRBJ2-7 | TRBD1 | few | TRBV6-5 | TGTGCCAGCAGCCGGGGACGACAGGGCCCCTACGAGCAGTACTTC | CASSRGRQGPYEQYF
TRBJ2-1 | . | . | TRBV4-1 | TGCGCCAGCAGCCAAGGAGTAGACAGAGAGCAGTTCTTC | CASSQGVDREQFF
TRBJ1-6 | TRBD1 | . | TRBV7-2 | TGTGCCAGCAGCTTAGGTGCTGGACAGGATTATAATTCACCCCTCCACTTT | CASSLGAGQDYNSPLHF
TRBJ1-6 | . | few | TRBV7-9 | TGTGCCAGCAGCTTAGTTCAGGGACTTCTTTCACCCCTCCACTTT | CASSLVQGLLSPLHF